Listed below are T cell receptor beta chains from one sample, sequenced in a study of T cell responses to AZD1222 COVID-19 vaccine. TCRdb keeps only in-frame clones here, not all; method: immunoSEQ multiplex PCR. The data hold about 110,000 clones, with 92% observed a single time. The sequences come from peripheral blood, collected 28 days after the second AZD1222 dose. These receptors came from an adult who received the AZD1222 COVID-19 vaccine. Both conserved end residues are part of each CDR3. A D gene is named only where the DNA matches it firmly. Clone size is shown for a subset of rows, as once, few, many or a class of expanded clone.

d_call	v_call	j_call	clone_size	cdr3_nt	cdr3_aa
TRBD2	TRBV24-1	TRBJ2-1	.	TGTGCCACCAGTGAACGGGAGAGGGAGGGGTCGGGTGAGCAGTTCTTC	CATSEREREGSGEQFF
.	TRBV2	TRBJ1-1	.	TGTGCCAGCACCCCCGAGAGGGGCACCCTTGAAGCTTTCTTT	CASTPERGTLEAFF
.	TRBV7-9	TRBJ2-7	.	TGTGCCAGCAGCTTAGCGGGGGGCGACGAGCAGTACTTC	CASSLAGGDEQYF
.	TRBV6-5	TRBJ1-1	.	TGTGCCAGCAGTCCCCCGGGGGGGAACACTGAAGCTTTCTTT	CASSPPGGNTEAFF
TRBD1	TRBV19	TRBJ2-4	.	TGTGCCAGTAGTCCAGGGGGCGGAGCCAAAAACATTCAGTACTTC	CASSPGGGAKNIQYF
TRBD1	TRBV10-2	TRBJ1-1	.	TGCGCCAGCAGTGACCAGGGGGCCACTGAAGCTTTCTTT	CASSDQGATEAFF
.	TRBV29-1	TRBJ1-1	once	TGCAGCGTTCTCGGGATGAACACTGAAGCTTTCTTT	CSVLGMNTEAFF
.	TRBV7-9	TRBJ1-6	.	TGTGCCAGCAGCTTACGGTCGGGCAGCTATAATTCACCCCTCCACTTT	CASSLRSGSYNSPLHF
TRBD2	TRBV28	TRBJ2-2	.	TGTGCCAGCAGTTTACGGCGGGAGAGGGACACCGGGGAGCTGTTTTTT	CASSLRRERDTGELFF
.	TRBV5-1	TRBJ2-2	.	TGCGCCAGCAGCCGGGACACAACTTCCGGGGAGCTGTTTTTT	CASSRDTTSGELFF
TRBD1	TRBV29-1	TRBJ2-7	.	TGCAGCGTTGTCGGACAGGGTCGAGCGGAGAGGGCCTACGAGCAGTACTTC	CSVVGQGRAERAYEQYF
TRBD1	TRBV6-5	TRBJ1-6	.	TGTGCCAGCAGTTACAAACAGGGGGATTCACCCCTCCACTTT	CASSYKQGDSPLHF
.	TRBV7-9	TRBJ1-1	.	TGTGCCAGCAGCTCGGAAACCGCAATAACTGAAGCTTTCTTT	CASSSETAITEAFF
.	TRBV27	TRBJ1-1	.	TGTGCCAGCAGTTTCGCAGGGAACACTGAAGCTTTCTTT	CASSFAGNTEAFF
TRBD1	TRBV2	TRBJ1-6	.	TGTGCCAGCCTAACCGACAGGGTATCGAATTCACCCCTCCACTTT	CASLTDRVSNSPLHF
.	TRBV25-1	TRBJ2-1	.	TGTGCCAGCAGCATCCAGGGAAATGAGCAGTTCTTC	CASSIQGNEQFF
.	TRBV5-1	TRBJ1-2	.	TGCGCCAGCAGCTTGGGATCAGCCACCGGCTATGGCTACACCTTC	CASSLGSATGYGYTF
.	TRBV9	TRBJ2-1	once	TGTGCCAGCAGCGTAGAATTAGTGTACAATGAGCAGTTCTTC	CASSVELVYNEQFF
TRBD1	TRBV5-1	TRBJ2-2	once	TGCGCCAGCAGCTTCTTGGGGGGACAGGGCACCGGGGAGCTGTTTTTT	CASSFLGGQGTGELFF
.	TRBV6-6	TRBJ1-1	.	TGTGCCAGCAGTTACTCGTGGGGGCTGGAGAACACTGAAGCTTTCTTT	CASSYSWGLENTEAFF
.	TRBV4-1	TRBJ2-6	.	TGCGCCAGCAGTCCCCCTCCCGGGGGGGCCAACGTCCTGACTTTC	CASSPPPGGANVLTF
TRBD2	TRBV11-2	TRBJ2-3	once	TGTGCCAGCAGCTTAGGACTAGCGGGAAGTGCAGATACGCAGTATTTT	CASSLGLAGSADTQYF
TRBD2	TRBV5-8	TRBJ2-3	.	TGTGCCAGCAGCTTGGCTAGCGGGAGGGCCGGAACAGATACGCAGTATTTT	CASSLASGRAGTDTQYF
.	TRBV6-5	TRBJ1-1	.	TGTGCCAGCAGTTATCTACCCCCATCGATGAACACTGAAGCTTTCTTT	CASSYLPPSMNTEAFF
.	TRBV4-2	TRBJ2-3	.	TGTGCCAGCAGCCAAGCCCCTCCAGCGCAAGCCACAGATACGCAGTATTTT	CASSQAPPAQATDTQYF
.	TRBV5-5	TRBJ1-5	.	TGTGCCAGCAGCCCCTTAGGTTCGAGCAATCAGCCCCAGCATTTT	CASSPLGSSNQPQHF
TRBD2	TRBV2	TRBJ2-7	.	TGTGCCAGCAGGGTAAGACTAGCGGGATACGAGCAGTACTTC	CASRVRLAGYEQYF
.	TRBV21-1	TRBJ2-3	.	TGTGCCAGCAGCAGAGCCTTTCCGGGACAGGGGGCAGATACGCAGTATTTT	CASSRAFPGQGADTQYF
TRBD1	TRBV6-5	TRBJ1-6	.	TGTGCCAGCAGTTGGGGACAGGGAAATTCACCCCTCCACTTT	CASSWGQGNSPLHF
.	TRBV21-1	TRBJ2-1	.	TGTGCCAGCAGCAAAGGGAGGAGCCCGAGCCGGACGGCCGACCGCCCGGAGCATTACAATGAGCAGTTCTTC	CASSKGRSPSRTADRPEHYNEQFF
.	TRBV7-8	TRBJ1-5	medium-sized	TGTGCCAGCAGCCTAGGGGTGGGGGCACCTCAGCCCCAGCATTTT	CASSLGVGAPQPQHF
.	TRBV27	TRBJ1-6	.	TGTGCCAGCAGTTTAGGTAATTCACCCCTCCACTTT	CASSLGNSPLHF
.	TRBV18	TRBJ2-3	.	TGTGCCAGCTCAGGATCGGGACCCACAGATACGCAGTATTTT	CASSGSGPTDTQYF
TRBD2	TRBV24-1	TRBJ2-3	.	TGTGCCACCAGTGTAAGCGGGGGGTTCCCGCCAGATACGCAGTATTTT	CATSVSGGFPPDTQYF
.	TRBV12-5	TRBJ1-1	.	TGTGCTAGTGGTTTAAATGCGTTGAACACTGAAGCTTTCTTT	CASGLNALNTEAFF
.	TRBV3-1/TRBV3-2	TRBJ2-1	.	TGTGCCAGCAGCCAAGCGGGCAGCTCCTACAATGAGCAGTTCTTC	CASSQAGSSYNEQFF
.	TRBV10-2	TRBJ2-3	.	TGCGCCAGCAGCCCCGGACGCCGCACAGATACGCAGTATTTT	CASSPGRRTDTQYF
.	TRBV3-1/TRBV3-2	TRBJ1-4	.	TGTGCCAGCAGCCAAATGAGGGGCGGGGAAAAACTGTTTTTT	CASSQMRGGEKLFF
.	TRBV6-5	TRBJ2-1	.	TGTGCCAGCAGTTACGGTGGAGAGCAGTTCTTC	CASSYGGEQFF
TRBD2	TRBV3-1/TRBV3-2	TRBJ2-2	once	TGTGCCAGCAGCCAAGACCTTGGAGGGACTACTCACACCGGGGAGCTGTTTTTT	CASSQDLGGTTHTGELFF
.	TRBV15	TRBJ2-7	.	TGTGCCACCAGCCCCCGGGACACCTCCTACGAGCAGTACTTC	CATSPRDTSYEQYF
TRBD1	TRBV28	TRBJ2-7	.	TGTGCCAGCAGACACGACAGGGGCCCCGCCTACGAGCAGTACTTC	CASRHDRGPAYEQYF
.	TRBV5-1	TRBJ1-1	.	TGCGCCAGCAGCTTGGGGGGAGCGAACACTGAAGCTTTCTTT	CASSLGGANTEAFF
TRBD2	TRBV5-1	TRBJ2-5	.	TGCGCCAGCAGCCCGGGTGGAGCGGGACTACAAGAGACCCAGTACTTC	CASSPGGAGLQETQYF
.	TRBV7-3	TRBJ1-6	.	TGTGCCAGCAGCCAGAGTCTGAGTTCACCCCTCCACTTT	CASSQSLSSPLHF
.	TRBV5-1	TRBJ2-5	.	TGCGCCAGCAGCTTGATAACAGAAGAGACCCAGTACTTC	CASSLITEETQYF
TRBD2	TRBV7-8	TRBJ2-1	.	TGTGCCAGCAGCTTAGGGGGACTAGCTTACAATGAGCAGTTCTTC	CASSLGGLAYNEQFF
.	TRBV21-1	TRBJ1-5	.	TGTGCCAGCAGCGGGAAAGGACGGAGGGATAGCAATCAGCCCCAGCATTTT	CASSGKGRRDSNQPQHF
TRBD2	TRBV4-3	TRBJ2-1	few	TGCGCCAGCAGCCAGGATCCGGGACTAGCCTATGAGCAGTTCTTC	CASSQDPGLAYEQFF
TRBD1	TRBV18	TRBJ1-5	.	TGTGCCAGCTCACAAGGGACAGGGCATCAGCCCCAGCATTTT	CASSQGTGHQPQHF
TRBD1	TRBV5-1	TRBJ2-3	.	TGCGCCAGCAGCTTGGCCGTAGGGGGCGCGGGAGATACGCAGTATTTT	CASSLAVGGAGDTQYF
.	TRBV5-1	TRBJ2-6	.	TGCGCCAGCAGCTTGGGACTAGTTGCTGGGGCCAACGTCCTGACTTTC	CASSLGLVAGANVLTF
.	TRBV28	TRBJ2-1	.	TGTGCCAGCAGCTCGGTCCCCTTGGGCTCCTACAATGAGCAGTTCTTC	CASSSVPLGSYNEQFF